Below, 10 T cell receptor beta chains from the same sample are listed, as sequenced in a study of blood T cell repertoires in COVID-19. The table came from immunoSEQ multiplex PCR; TCRdb's copy has only in-frame clones and leaves some out. Here the sample spans 130,000 to 150,000 clones, 70% to 90% being singletons. The specimen was peripheral blood. These receptor sequences come from a man between 65 and 79 years old with acute or convalescent COVID-19.

The chain combines TRBV3-1 (or the pseudogene TRBV3-2) with TRBJ1-1, with TRBD1 matching over 8 bases. The V and J ends lost 6 bases and 4 bases, in that order; junction bases with no gene match: 10. The CDR3 is 15 residues long. The germline V gene encodes CDR1 LGHDT and CDR2 YNNKEL (reference sequence). The CDR3 here is CASSQQGGVFTEAFF. The CDR3 nucleotides read TGTGCCAGCAGTCAACAGGGGGGCGTATTCACTGAAGCTTTCTTT.

The chain carries TRBV3-1 (or the pseudogene TRBV3-2) and TRBJ2-7; tentatively, D is TRBD1 (6 bases). This CDR3 region has 14 residues. Germline V gene data show CDR1 as LGHDT and CDR2 as YNNKEL (reference sequence). The ends were cut back, 1 base at V and 4 bases at J, with 11 bases in the middle. As DNA, the CDR3 is TGTGCCAGCAGCCAAGTCCTTACAGGGTACGAGCAGTACTTC. This translates into CASSQVLTGYEQYF.

The chain employs TRBV11-2 and TRBJ2-2, with 7 bases fitting TRBD1. V shed 6 bases and J 2 bases; nucleotides not matched to a gene: 6. Per the germline V gene, CDR1 is SGHAT and CDR2 is FQNNGV. This CDR3 spans 15 amino acids. The CDR3 loop is CASSFDRANTGELFF. CDR3 nucleotides: TGTGCCAGCAGTTTCGACAGGGCTAACACCGGGGAGCTGTTTTTT.

This chain uses TRBV30 with TRBJ1-4; the D gene is possibly TRBD1 (5 bases). CDR3 length: 12 amino acids. CDR1 is GTSNPN, CDR2 SVGIG, per germline (reference sequence). Between the trimmed V and J ends, which lost 4 bases and 6 bases, there was a span of 9 bases. Written as DNA, the CDR3 is TGTGCCTGGATGGGGCTCGATGAAAAACTGTTTTTT. Translation: CAWMGLDEKLFF. Full variable domain (outside the CDR3, taken from reference TRBV30 and TRBJ1-4): SQTIHQWPATLVQPVGSPLSLECTVEGTSNPNLYWYRQAAGRGLQLLFYSVGIGQISSEVPQNLSASRPQDRQFILSSKKLLLSDSGFYLCAWMGLDEKLFFGSGTQLSVL.

J is TRBJ1-5 and V is TRBV6-5; no clear D. The germline CDR1 and CDR2 sequences are MNHEY and SVGAGI. V lost 7 bases and J 1 base, leaving 11 bases between the germline ends. This CDR3 contains 14 residues. Here the CDR3 reads CASNTPGSNQPQHF. CDR3 DNA sequence: TGTGCCAGCAACACCCCCGGGAGCAATCAGCCCCAGCATTTT.

This clone has just a few counts. The V call is TRBV29-1, the J call TRBJ1-1; D remains unclear. In germline, CDR1 is SQVTM, CDR2 ANQGSEA. The CDR3 runs to 14 residues. The V end lost 6 bases, the J end lost 1 base, and 15 bases lay between the germline ends. The CDR3 DNA reads as TGCAGCGTAGTTAAGAGGACTCCGAACACTGAAGCTTTCTTT. Protein sequence: CSVVKRTPNTEAFF.

This chain joins TRBV11-2 and TRBJ1-3; tentative D call: TRBD1 (6 bases). V gave up 10 bases and J gave up 3 bases, with 22 bases separating them. Germline V gene lookup returns CDR1 SGHAT and CDR2 FQNNGV. This CDR3 contains 16 residues. In nucleotides, the CDR3 is TGTGCCACCACGGAGTGGGGGACATCGGGTGGAAACACCATATATTTT. Its translation: CATTEWGTSGGNTIYF. Drawing the rest from reference TRBV11-2 and TRBJ1-3, the complete variable domain is EAGVAQSPRYKIIEKRQSVAFWCNPISGHATLYWYQQILGQGPKLLIQFQNNGVVDDSQLPKDRFSAERLKGVDSTLKIQPAKLEDSAVYLCATTEWGTSGGNTIYFGEGSWLTVV.

The rearrangement links TRBV5-1 to TRBJ2-1, with a weak D call TRBD1 (7 bases). Per the germline V gene, CDR1 is SGHRS and CDR2 is YFSETQ. The V end was cut by 2 bases, the J end by 3 bases, with 24 bases between. There are 19 residues in the CDR3. The CDR3 loop reads CASSFPEGGGGEHYNEQFF. CDR3 DNA sequence: TGCGCCAGCAGCTTCCCGGAAGGGGGCGGCGGGGAACACTACAATGAGCAGTTCTTC.

The V gene is TRBV7-8, the J gene TRBJ1-2, with D possibly TRBD1 on 6 matching bases. CDR3 length equals 13 residues. V lost 5 bases and J 4 bases, leaving 11 bases between the germline ends. Germline V gene sequence: CDR1 SGHVS, CDR2 FQNEAQ. The CDR3 protein is CASSQKTGYGYTF. In nucleotides, the CDR3 is TGTGCCAGCAGCCAAAAGACAGGCTATGGCTACACCTTC. The variable domain in full, completed from reference TRBV7-8 and TRBJ1-2, reads GAGVSQSPRYKVAKRGQDVALRCDPISGHVSLFWYQQALGQGPEFLTYFQNEAQLDKSGLPSDRFFAERPEGSVSTLKIQRTQQEDSAVYLCASSQKTGYGYTFGSGTRLTVV.

With regard to this clone: This sample includes further DNA sequences coding for the same CDR3. This sequence joins TRBV19 and TRBJ1-5, with D tentatively TRBD1 (5 bases). The germline gives CDR1 LNHDA, CDR2 SQIVND (reference sequence). The germline V and J ends were trimmed by 5 bases and 2 bases, with 10 bases remaining between them. The CDR3 consists of 14 residues. The CDR3 spells CASSLQGGNQPQHF. DNA for the CDR3: TGTGCCAGTAGTTTGCAGGGCGGCAATCAGCCCCAGCATTTT.